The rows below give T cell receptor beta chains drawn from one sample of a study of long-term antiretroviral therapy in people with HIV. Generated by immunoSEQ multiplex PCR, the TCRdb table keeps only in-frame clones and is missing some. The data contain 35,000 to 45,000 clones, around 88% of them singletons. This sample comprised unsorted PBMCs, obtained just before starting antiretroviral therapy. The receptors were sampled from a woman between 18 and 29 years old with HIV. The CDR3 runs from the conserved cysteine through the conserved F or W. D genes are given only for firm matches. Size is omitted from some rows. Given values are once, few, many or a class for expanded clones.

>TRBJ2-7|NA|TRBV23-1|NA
CASSQRRETGYEQYF
TGCGCCAGCAGTCAACGGCGGGAGACAGGCTACGAGCAGTACTTC
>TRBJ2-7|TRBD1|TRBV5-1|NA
CASSPAGTGYEQYF
TGCGCCAGCAGTCCAGCCGGGACAGGCTACGAGCAGTACTTC
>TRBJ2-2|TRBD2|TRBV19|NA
CASSIVVVSGPGLAGVDIGELFF
TGTGCCAGTAGTATAGTGGTGGTTTCGGGCCCAGGACTAGCGGGAGTAGATATCGGGGAGCTGTTTTTT
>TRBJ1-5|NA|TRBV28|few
CASSFGAQPQHF
TGTGCCAGCAGTTTTGGAGCGCAGCCCCAGCATTTT
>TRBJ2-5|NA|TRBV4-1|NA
CASSQGLGVLASQETQYF
TGCGCCAGCAGCCAGGGCCTGGGGGTGCTAGCGAGCCAAGAGACCCAGTACTTC
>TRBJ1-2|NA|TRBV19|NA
CASSTGTADYGYTF
TGTGCCAGTAGTACCGGGACGGCGGATTATGGCTACACCTTC
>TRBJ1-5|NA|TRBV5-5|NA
CASSDGTTTRNQPQHF
TGTGCCAGCAGCGACGGGACCACTACGAGGAATCAGCCCCAGCATTTT
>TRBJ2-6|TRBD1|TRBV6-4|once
CASSRDSSPGANVLTF
TGTGCCAGCAGCCGGGACAGCTCCCCTGGGGCCAACGTCCTGACTTTC
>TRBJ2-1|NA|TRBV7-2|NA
CASSSLYNEQFF
TGTGCCAGCAGCTCCCTCTACAATGAGCAGTTCTTC
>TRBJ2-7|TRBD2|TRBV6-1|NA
CASSLGAGESYEQYF
TGTGCCAGCAGTCTCGGTGCGGGGGAATCCTACGAGCAGTACTTC
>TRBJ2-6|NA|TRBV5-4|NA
CASRAILRDTYSGANVLTF
TGTGCCAGCAGAGCCATCCTCCGGGACACTTACTCTGGGGCCAACGTCCTGACTTTC
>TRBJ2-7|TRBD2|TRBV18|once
CASSPLKREESEQYF
TGTGCCAGCTCACCACTAAAACGGGAGGAGAGCGAGCAGTACTTC
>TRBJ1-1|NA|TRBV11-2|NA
CASTKQGNTEAFF
TGTGCCAGCACAAAACAGGGGAACACTGAAGCTTTCTTT
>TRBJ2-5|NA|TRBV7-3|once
CASSFGPGQETQYF
NA
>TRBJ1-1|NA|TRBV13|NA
CTSSLRGSGIHTEAFF
TGTACCAGCAGCTTAAGGGGGAGCGGGATTCACACTGAAGCTTTCTTT
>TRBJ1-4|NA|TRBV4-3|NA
CASSRDPDEKLFF
TGCGCCAGCAGCCGGGACCCGGATGAAAAACTGTTTTTT
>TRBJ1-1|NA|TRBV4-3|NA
CASSQDYINTEAFF
TGCGCCAGCAGCCAAGATTATATAAACACTGAAGCTTTCTTT
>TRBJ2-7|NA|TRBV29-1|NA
CSVRRRGDSYEQYF
TGCAGCGTTCGAAGGAGGGGGGACAGCTACGAGCAGTACTTC
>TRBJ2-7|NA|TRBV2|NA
CASNGFREQYF
TGTGCCAGCAATGGGTTCCGCGAGCAGTACTTC
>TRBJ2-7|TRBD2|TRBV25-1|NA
CASSESEGTSGIVHEQYF
TGTGCCAGCAGTGAAAGTGAAGGGACTAGCGGGATCGTCCACGAGCAGTACTTC
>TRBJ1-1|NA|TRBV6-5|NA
CASSYSGRGREAFF
TGTGCCAGCAGTTACTCCGGTCGTGGCAGAGAAGCTTTCTTT
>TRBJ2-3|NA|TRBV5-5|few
CASSFPSYTDTQYF
TGTGCCAGCAGCTTCCCATCCTACACAGATACGCAGTATTTT
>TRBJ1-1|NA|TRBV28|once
CASSTYRGLSTEAFF
TGTGCCAGCAGTACGTATAGGGGGTTGAGCACTGAAGCTTTCTTT
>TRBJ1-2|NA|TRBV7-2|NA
CASSSRQVAPGGYTF
TGTGCCAGCAGCTCCCGACAGGTTGCCCCGGGGGGCTACACCTTC
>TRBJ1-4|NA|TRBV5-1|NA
CASSLGDRREKLFF
TGCGCCAGCAGCTTAGGTGACAGACGGGAAAAACTGTTTTTT
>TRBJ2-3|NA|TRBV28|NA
CASKVISTDTQYF
TGTGCCAGCAAGGTCATAAGCACAGATACGCAGTATTTT
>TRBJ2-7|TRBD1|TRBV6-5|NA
CASSQGATAYEQYF
TGTGCCAGCTCACAGGGGGCAACGGCCTACGAGCAGTACTTC
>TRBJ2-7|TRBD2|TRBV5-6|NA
CASSRLAGGLAAEQYF
TGTGCCAGCAGCCGACTAGCGGGAGGGCTCGCGGCCGAGCAGTACTTC
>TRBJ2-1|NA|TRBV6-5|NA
CASIPAGLNEQFF
TGTGCCAGCATCCCAGCGGGTCTCAATGAGCAGTTCTTC
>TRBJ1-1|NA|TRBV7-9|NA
CASSPGSSSEAFF
TGTGCCAGCAGCCCGGGCAGTTCGTCGGAGGCTTTCTTT
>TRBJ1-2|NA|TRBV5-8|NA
CASSWGGPGPEGYTF
TGTGCCAGCAGCTGGGGGGGTCCGGGGCCAGAAGGCTACACCTTC
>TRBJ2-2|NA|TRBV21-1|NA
CASGPTSAPPGELFF
TGTGCCAGCGGCCCAACTAGCGCCCCGCCCGGGGAGCTGTTTTTT
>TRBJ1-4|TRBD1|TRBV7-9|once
CASSSPGTGFEKLFF
TGTGCCAGCAGCTCGCCCGGGACAGGGTTTGAAAAACTGTTTTTT